The 19 T cell receptor beta chains in this list originate from one sample, sequenced in a study of OX40 agonist ivuxolimab in advanced cancers. Using immunoSEQ multiplex PCR, the repertoire was profiled, and TCRdb retains in-frame clones only, with some absent. The sample lists tens of thousands of clones, roughly 90% occurring once. The sequences come from CD4+ or CD8+ T cells sorted from blood, collected in a trial of the OX40 agonist ivuxolimab. Receptors originate from an adult with an advanced solid tumor such as melanoma, head and neck, liver or kidney cancer.

This chain uses TRBV14 with TRBJ2-1; D not certain. CDR1 SGHDN and CDR2 FVKESK come from the germline V gene. V lost 4 bases to trimming and J lost 0 bases, with 7 bases between them. The CDR3 is 14 residues long. The CDR3 bases are TGTGCCAGCAGCCGGGAAAGCTCCTACAATGAGCAGTTCTTC. Amino acid sequence: CASSRESSYNEQFF.

V usage is TRBV19 and J usage is TRBJ1-2, with D unclear. Trimming removed 5 bases from V and 1 base from J, with 14 bases in between. The CDR3 runs 15 residues. Looked up from germline, CDR1 is LNHDA and CDR2 is SQIVND (reference sequence). CDR3 residues: CASSRERFFNYGYTF. The CDR3 DNA sequence: TGTGCCAGTAGTCGCGAGAGGTTTTTTAACTATGGCTACACCTTC.

V is TRBV5-6 and J is TRBJ2-2, with no clear D. V was pared by 2 bases and J by 4 bases, with 6 bases between. This CDR3 has 13 residues. Germline CDR1 reads SGHDT; CDR2 reads YYEEEE. This chain's CDR3 is CASSFSGTGELFF. The CDR3 region has the DNA TGTGCCAGCAGCTTTAGTGGCACCGGGGAGCTGTTTTTT.

The J gene is TRBJ1-5, the V gene TRBV4-1, with D hard to call. The V and J ends lost 0 bases and 5 bases respectively, with 11 bases between them. The CDR3 is 15 amino acids. Per germline, CDR1 MGHRA and CDR2 YSYEKL. CDR3 residues: CASSQDNGRDQPQHF. The CDR3 nucleotides are TGCGCCAGCAGCCAAGATAATGGGAGGGATCAGCCCCAGCATTTT.

This clone has just a few counts. The CDR3 nucleotides read TGTGCCAGCAGCGTAGGGGGAGCGGGAGTACCAGATACGCAGTATTTT. Translated, it gives CASSVGGAGVPDTQYF. J is TRBJ2-3 and V is TRBV9, with 8 bases identical to TRBD2. V lost 0 bases to trimming and J lost 4 bases; unmatched junction nucleotides: 7. CDR3 length equals 16 residues. Germline V gene sequence: CDR1 SGDLS, CDR2 YYNGEE.

The chain carries TRBV4-2 and TRBJ2-2, with D uncertain. Trimming removed 0 bases at V and 0 bases at J, with 8 bases between. The CDR3 contains 16 residues. Per germline, CDR1 LGHNA and CDR2 YNFKEQ. CDR3 amino acids: CASSQDKRANTGELFF. Here the CDR3 DNA reads TGTGCCAGCAGCCAAGACAAGCGAGCGAACACCGGGGAGCTGTTTTTT.

V and J are TRBV7-2 and TRBJ2-2, with D perhaps TRBD2 (6 bases). The V gene's germline CDR1 is SGHTA and CDR2 FQGNSA. The V and J ends lost 7 bases and 3 bases respectively, with 18 bases between them. The CDR3 is made up of 16 amino acids. As DNA, the CDR3 is TGTGCCAGCATTAGGGCGGGATCCCTCGACACCGGGGAGCTGTTTTTT. It yields the protein CASIRAGSLDTGELFF.

This chain joins TRBV2 and TRBJ2-7; 13 bases align to TRBD2. The germline V gene encodes CDR1 SNHLY and CDR2 FYNNEI. The V gene end was trimmed by 6 bases and the J gene end by 6 bases; junction bases not matched to a gene: 5. This CDR3 is built from 14 residues. For the CDR3, the DNA is TGTGCCAGCAGGCGACTAGCGGGAGGTATCGAGCAGTACTTC. As protein: CASRRLAGGIEQYF.

V gene TRBV20-1 combines with J gene TRBJ2-2, with D perhaps assigned TRBD1 or TRBD2 (5 bases each). With 4 bases removed from V and 10 bases from J, the gap between germline ends came to 10 bases. CDR1 DFQATT and CDR2 SNEGSKA come from the germline V gene (reference sequence). The CDR3 is made up of 11 amino acids. The CDR3 region is CSAKWGTELFF. CDR3 nucleotides: TGCAGTGCTAAATGGGGGACGGAGCTGTTTTTT.

The chain joins TRBV6-5 to TRBJ2-2, with D maybe TRBD2 (5 bases). The CDR3 is 12 amino acids. The germline gives CDR1 MNHEY, CDR2 SVGAGI. The V end was cut by 8 bases, the J end by 4 bases, with 8 bases between. CDR3 sequence (DNA): TGTGCCAGCGTCCGGGGCACCGGGGAGCTGTTTTTT. It specifies CASVRGTGELFF.

This rearrangement joins TRBV7-6 to TRBJ1-1; 7 nucleotides agree with TRBD1. This CDR3 has 13 residues. The V segment lost 4 bases and the J segment 8 bases; nucleotides outside the gene matches: 7. CDR1 is SGHVS and CDR2 is FNYEAQ in the germline V gene. The CDR3 here is CASSSTGATEAFF. The CDR3 DNA reads as TGTGCCAGCAGCTCTACAGGGGCCACCGAAGCTTTCTTT.

In this sample, this clone is medium-sized. The V and J genes are TRBV5-4 and TRBJ2-3; 8 bases agree with TRBD2. The V gene's germline CDR1 is SGHNT and CDR2 YYREEE (reference sequence). The CDR3 runs 16 residues. Trimming took 1 base from V and 2 from J; bases not matched to a gene: 6. The CDR3 sequence is CASSLQSSGPTDTQYF. CDR3 coding DNA: TGTGCCAGCAGCTTGCAGTCTAGCGGGCCCACAGATACGCAGTATTTT.

The V and J genes are TRBV21-1 and TRBJ1-1. TRBV21-1 corresponds to a pseudogene. The CDR3 runs 16 residues. This chain's CDR3 is CASSKVRKGQNTEAFF. For the CDR3, the DNA is TGTGCCAGCAGCAAAGTTCGGAAGGGCCAGAACACTGAAGCTTTCTTT.

This chain joins TRBV7-3 and TRBJ2-2, with D possibly TRBD1 on 5 matching bases. This CDR3 comprises 14 residues. V was cut by 6 bases and J by 4 bases, with 12 bases left in between. Looked up from germline, CDR1 is SGHTA and CDR2 is FQGTGA. As DNA, the CDR3 is TGTGCCAGCAGAACAGGTTCGACCACCGGGGAGCTGTTTTTT. It yields the protein CASRTGSTTGELFF.

This chain joins TRBV27 and TRBJ2-3; TRBD2 matches at 7 bases. The germline V gene has CDR1 MNHEY and CDR2 SMNVEV (reference sequence). Losses at the gene ends were 5 bases for V and 4 bases for J; bases not matched to a gene: 3. CDR3 length: 13 amino acids. The CDR3 DNA is TGTGCCAGCAGTCGGCGGGAGCCAGATACGCAGTATTTT. Translated, it gives CASSRREPDTQYF.

The rearrangement links TRBV19 to TRBJ1-3; D unclear. The CDR3 contains 13 residues. Trimming pared 6 bases from V and 0 bases from J, leaving 6 bases between. The germline CDR1 and CDR2 sequences are LNHDA and SQIVND (reference sequence). The CDR3 loop is CASRPDSGNTIYF. CDR3 sequence (DNA): TGTGCCAGTAGGCCGGACTCTGGAAACACCATATATTTT.

The gene calls are TRBV7-2 and TRBJ2-5; the D is unclear. V was cut by 6 bases and J by 3 bases, with 11 bases left in between. The CDR3 consists of 13 residues. Per the germline V gene, CDR1 is SGHTA and CDR2 is FQGNSA. CDR3 in amino acids: CASRAGPKETQYF. CDR3 sequence (DNA): TGTGCCAGCAGGGCCGGGCCCAAAGAGACCCAGTACTTC. The full variable domain, completed using reference TRBV7-2 and TRBJ2-5, is GAGVSQSPSNKVTEKGKDVELRCDPISGHTALYWYRQSLGQGLEFLIYFQGNSAPDKSGLPSDRFSAERTGGSVSTLTIQRTQQEDSAVYLCASRAGPKETQYFGPGTRLLVL.

V gene TRBV9 combines with J gene TRBJ1-1; D is possibly TRBD1 (5 bases). CDR1 and CDR2 from the germline V gene are SGDLS and YYNGEE. CDR3 size: 15 residues. V lost 4 bases and J 1 base, leaving 14 bases between the germline ends. The CDR3 nucleotides read TGTGCCAGCAGCCCTACCACGGGGGGGAACACTGAAGCTTTCTTT. Its translation: CASSPTTGGNTEAFF.

This rearrangement joins TRBV15 to TRBJ2-6; D might be TRBD1 (6 bases). The CDR3 has 17 residues. Germline V gives CDR1 LNHNV, CDR2 YYDKDF (reference sequence). The ends were cut back, 5 bases at V and 0 bases at J, with 14 bases in the middle. CDR3 residues: CATSSRTARSGANVLTF. The CDR3, as DNA: TGTGCCACCAGCTCTCGGACAGCACGCTCTGGGGCCAACGTCCTGACTTTC.